A selection of T cell receptor beta chains follows, all from one sample in a study of shared clonotypes between healthy human individuals. The table came from immunoSEQ multiplex PCR; TCRdb's copy has only in-frame clones and leaves some out. The table has 2 million to 2.5 million clones, about 95% seen once. The source material was naive CD8+ T cells sorted from blood. These receptor sequences come from a man younger than 30 in good health. The CDR3 runs from the conserved cysteine through the conserved F or W. The order of the fields is V gene, J gene, CDR3 protein.

>TRBV11-2|TRBJ2-3
CASSGVAQYF
>TRBV14|TRBJ1-4
CASSQGVAATNEKLFF
>TRBV7-3|TRBJ2-3
CASSQKLAGGADTQYF
>TRBV6-5|TRBJ2-2
CASSLGLAGAGELFF
>TRBV10-2|TRBJ2-5
CASTLAGDQETQYF
>TRBV14|TRBJ2-7
CASSRPGQGSYEQYF
>TRBV5-4|TRBJ1-2
CASSSGTGAPFNYGYTF
>TRBV13|TRBJ2-5
CASSSNTGARETQYF
>TRBV19|TRBJ1-2
CASSTPQGVGYGYTF
>TRBV29-1|TRBJ1-1
CSGRGGGDAEAFF
>TRBV29-1|TRBJ2-7
CSVAHGAGPYEQYF
>TRBV30|TRBJ2-1
CAWSHASNEQFF
>TRBV14|TRBJ2-7
CASSVTSAEQYF
>TRBV30|TRBJ2-7
CAWSRTGVGYEQYF
>TRBV10-3|TRBJ2-3
CAISVGSGSTDTQYF
>TRBV25-1|TRBJ1-2
CASRTHLWVGGYGYTF
>TRBV19|TRBJ2-7
CASNLAWGNEQYF
>TRBV7-2|TRBJ2-7
CASSPAYSSLPDEQYF
>TRBV6-5|TRBJ1-5
CASSYSSNSQPQHF
>TRBV4-1|TRBJ2-7
CASSQEVDPTYEQYF
>TRBV7-8|TRBJ1-1
CASSLLGQYLEAFF
>TRBV10-3|TRBJ2-6
CAIPGPGANVLTF
>TRBV27|TRBJ2-7
CASSGDRVSYEQYF
>TRBV9|TRBJ1-6
CASSVGTSYNSPLHF
>TRBV28|TRBJ2-7
CASSPRGGLGDEQYF
>TRBV5-6|TRBJ2-1
CASSPRGSVYEQFF
>TRBV28|TRBJ2-5
CASSWRLRGETQYF
>TRBV2|TRBJ2-2
CASSEQGARTGELFF
>TRBV27|TRBJ2-7
CASSPGQGSSYEQYF
>TRBV27|TRBJ2-1
CASSPQVVGGRAPRANEQFF
>TRBV28|TRBJ1-4
CASSYQGEKLFF
>TRBV7-2|TRBJ1-5
CASSVQGLGQPQHF
>TRBV7-8|TRBJ1-1
CASSSRLSGTEIMNTEAFF
>TRBV5-6|TRBJ2-7
CASSSLGTGSYEQYF
>TRBV13|TRBJ2-7
CASLGQGAYEQYF
>TRBV30|TRBJ1-1
CAWSSRGLTEAFF
>TRBV7-9|TRBJ2-7
CASSPGLAGYEQYF
>TRBV9|TRBJ2-7
CASSVADTASYEQYF
>TRBV12-5|TRBJ2-4
CASGLGQVGRKLAKNIQYF
>TRBV29-1|TRBJ2-7
CSVEDRGTGYNEQYF
>TRBV15|TRBJ2-7
CATSTHTGRDRIKSYEQYF
>TRBV6-1|TRBJ2-1
CASSEDDRRQFF
>TRBV30|TRBJ2-7
CAWKGIYEQYF
>TRBV9|TRBJ1-2
CASSGTGPYGYTF
>TRBV6-1|TRBJ2-7
CASSDPGLAGNEQYF
>TRBV9|TRBJ2-2
CASSVPGLAGAPNTGELFF
>TRBV9|TRBJ2-5
CASSLIAGPERETQYF
>TRBV6-1|TRBJ1-2
CASRTRETASYGYTF
>TRBV29-1|TRBJ2-7
CSVGTSGRTYEQYF
>TRBV9|TRBJ2-7
CASSGGSGDIYEQYF
>TRBV7-9|TRBJ1-2
CASSFSGTGKVGGGYTF
>TRBV6-1|TRBJ2-5
CASTGIYQETQYF
>TRBV5-4|TRBJ2-2
CASIVQGGTGELFF
>TRBV7-9|TRBJ2-2
CASSLGMGTNTGELFF
>TRBV6-1|TRBJ1-5
CASNTGDSNQPQHF